This TCR beta chain was profiled in a study of T-cell reconstitution after alpha-beta-depleted transplantation in children. Preparation of the TCRbeta library used unique molecular identifiers. TCRdb redid the calling of the PCR reads with MiXCR, one entry per CDR3 protein. Here the sample spans 90,000 to 100,000 distinct CDR3 sequences, more than 20% being singletons. Between the trimmed V and J ends, which lost 1 base and 7 bases, there was a span of 27 bases. The germline gives CDR1 SGHRS, CDR2 YFSETQ. The length of the CDR3 is 18 residues. Whole-study results and caveats: Hyperexpanded clones declined; after one year, newly produced T cells mostly supplied diversity. Several hundred expanded graft clones reportedly supplied alpha-beta T cells about two months after transplant. Surviving thymic progenitors and recipient T cells were the source of high TCRbeta diversity at day 60 in some patients.

This clonotype was seen a handful of times. Its antigen remains unknown. This TCR came from a boy aged 2-9 years with acute lymphoblastic leukemia, due to receive a stem cell transplant. The material was PBMCs, obtained before TCRalphabeta/CD19-depleted stem cell transplant. The chain combines TRBV5-1 with TRBJ2-7; D might be TRBD2 (5 bases). CDR3 nucleotides: TGCGCCAGCAGCTTGCAATTATCGGGAACTTTCAAACCAGAGGAGCAGTACTTC. The encoded protein is CASSLQLSGTFKPEEQYF.